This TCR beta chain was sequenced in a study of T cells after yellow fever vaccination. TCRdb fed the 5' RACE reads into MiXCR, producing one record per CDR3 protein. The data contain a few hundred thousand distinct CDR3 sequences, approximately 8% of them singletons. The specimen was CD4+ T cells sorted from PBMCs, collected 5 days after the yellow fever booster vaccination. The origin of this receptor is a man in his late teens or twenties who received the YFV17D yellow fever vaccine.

The DNA of the CDR3 is TGCGCCAGCAGCCAAGGAAGGGGCGCCAAAAACATTCAGTACTTC. Its protein is CASSQGRGAKNIQYF. This chain connects TRBV4-1 to TRBJ2-4, with D perhaps matching TRBD1 (5 bases). The CDR3 is 15 amino acids. With 1 base removed from V and 1 base from J, the gap between germline ends came to 8 bases. From germline, CDR1 is MGHRA and CDR2 YSYEKL.